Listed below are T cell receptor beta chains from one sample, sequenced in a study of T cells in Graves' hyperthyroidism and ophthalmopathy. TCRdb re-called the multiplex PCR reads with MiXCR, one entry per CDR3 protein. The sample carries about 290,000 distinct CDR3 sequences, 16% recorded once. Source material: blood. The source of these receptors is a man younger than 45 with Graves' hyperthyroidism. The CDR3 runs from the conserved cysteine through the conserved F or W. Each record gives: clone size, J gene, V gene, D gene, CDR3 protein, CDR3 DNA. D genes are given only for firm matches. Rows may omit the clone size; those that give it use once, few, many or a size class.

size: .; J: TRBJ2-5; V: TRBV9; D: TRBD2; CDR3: CASSAASGEETQYF; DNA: TGTGCCAGCAGCGCAGCTAGCGGGGAAGAGACCCAGTACTTC
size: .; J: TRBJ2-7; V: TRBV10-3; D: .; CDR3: CAISEYMYGEQYF; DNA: TGTGCCATCAGTGAGTACATGTACGGCGAGCAGTACTTC
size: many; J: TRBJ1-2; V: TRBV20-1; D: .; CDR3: CSVQTGYGYTF; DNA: TGCAGTGTTCAGACGGGCTATGGCTACACCTTC
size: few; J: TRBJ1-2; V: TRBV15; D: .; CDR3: CATSRDGIYGYTF; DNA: TGTGCCACCAGCAGAGACGGAATCTATGGCTACACCTTC
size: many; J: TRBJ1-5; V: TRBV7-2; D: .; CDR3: CASSSGRNQPQHF; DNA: TGTGCCAGCAGCTCGGGTCGGAATCAGCCCCAGCATTTT
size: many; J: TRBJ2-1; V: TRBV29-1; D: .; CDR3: CSVEVPGTPNEQFF; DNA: TGCAGCGTTGAAGTCCCCGGGACACCCAATGAGCAGTTCTTC
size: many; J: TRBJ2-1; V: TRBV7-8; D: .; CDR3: CASSGASARSYNEQFF; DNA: TGTGCCAGCAGCGGGGCTAGCGCCCGATCCTACAATGAGCAGTTCTTC
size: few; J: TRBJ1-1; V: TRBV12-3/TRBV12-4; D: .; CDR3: CASSLSEVTEAFF; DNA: TGTGCCAGCAGTCTCTCAGAGGTCACTGAAGCTTTCTTT
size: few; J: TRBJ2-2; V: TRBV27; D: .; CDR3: CASSLSGGELFF; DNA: TGTGCCAGCAGTTTATCCGGCGGGGAGCTGTTTTTT
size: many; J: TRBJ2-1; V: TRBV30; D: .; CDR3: CAWDEGRNHNEQFF; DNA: TGTGCCTGGGACGAGGGGAGGAACCACAATGAGCAGTTCTTC
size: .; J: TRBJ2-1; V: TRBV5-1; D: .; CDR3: CASNLAEEQFF; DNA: TGCGCCAGCAACCTCGCCGAGGAGCAGTTCTTC
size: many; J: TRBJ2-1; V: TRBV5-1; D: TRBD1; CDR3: CASSLGQGARNEQFF; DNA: TGCGCCAGCAGCTTGGGACAGGGGGCAAGGAATGAGCAGTTCTTC
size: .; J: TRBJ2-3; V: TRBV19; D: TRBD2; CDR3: CASRGTSRNTDTQYF; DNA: TGTGCCAGTAGGGGGACTAGCCGAAACACAGATACGCAGTATTTT
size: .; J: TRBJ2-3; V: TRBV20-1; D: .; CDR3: CSARPFLVADTQYF; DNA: TGCAGTGCTAGACCATTTCTTGTTGCAGATACGCAGTATTTT
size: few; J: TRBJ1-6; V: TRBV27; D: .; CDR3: CASSLNGWGLDNDSPLHF; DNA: TGTGCCAGCAGTTTAAATGGTTGGGGGCTTGATAATGATTCACCCCTCCACTTT
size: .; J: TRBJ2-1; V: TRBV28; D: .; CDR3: CASSYVMGPNGAEQFF; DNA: TGTGCCAGCAGTTATGTGATGGGACCCAATGGCGCTGAGCAGTTCTTC
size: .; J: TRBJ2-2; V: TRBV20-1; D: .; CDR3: CSARDQINTGELFF; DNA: TGCAGTGCTAGAGACCAGATTAACACCGGGGAGCTGTTTTTT